The 30 T cell receptor beta chains below were found in one sample sequenced in a study of blood T cell repertoires in COVID-19. The assay was immunoSEQ multiplex PCR, and TCRdb's table has in-frame clones only and misses some. The table includes almost 200,000 clones, less than 90% detected once. The sequencing sample was made of peripheral blood. Receptors were obtained from a woman aged 70 to 79 with acute or convalescent COVID-19.

The rearrangement uses TRBV28 and TRBJ2-4; TRBD1 matches 8 bases. CDR1 is MDHEN, CDR2 SYDVKM, per germline. V dropped 1 base and J dropped 6; count of bases not matched to a gene: 2. This CDR3 contains 14 residues. The CDR3 spells CASSLSGGGNIQYF. The CDR3 DNA is TGTGCCAGCAGTTTATCAGGGGGCGGAAACATTCAGTACTTC. The whole variable domain, remainder taken from reference TRBV28 and TRBJ2-4, is DVKVTQSSRYLVKRTGEKVFLECVQDMDHENMFWYRQDPGLGLRLIYFSYDVKMKEKGDIPEGYSVSREKKERFSLILESASTNQTSMYLCASSLSGGGNIQYFGAGTRLSVL.

This sequence joins TRBV28 and TRBJ2-7, with 8 bases matching TRBD1. This CDR3 is 14 amino acids long. With V trimmed by 3 bases and J by 2 bases, 3 bases remained unmatched. CDR1 is MDHEN, CDR2 SYDVKM, per germline. CDR3: CASSFRDRTYEQYF. As DNA, the CDR3 is TGTGCCAGCAGTTTCAGGGACAGGACCTACGAGCAGTACTTC. Full variable domain (rest looked up from reference TRBV28 and TRBJ2-7): DVKVTQSSRYLVKRTGEKVFLECVQDMDHENMFWYRQDPGLGLRLIYFSYDVKMKEKGDIPEGYSVSREKKERFSLILESASTNQTSMYLCASSFRDRTYEQYFGPGTRLTVT.

This clone was detected only a few times. The chain recombines TRBV7-8 with TRBJ1-1; the D gene is possibly TRBD1 (5 bases). CDR3 length equals 15 residues. Trimming pared 1 base from V and 4 bases from J, leaving 13 bases between. The germline CDR1 and CDR2 sequences are SGHVS and FQNEAQ. This chain's CDR3 is CASSLDTGTGTEAFF. CDR3 sequence (DNA): TGTGCCAGCAGCTTAGATACAGGCACCGGCACTGAAGCTTTCTTT.

V is TRBV18 and J is TRBJ2-2; D call uncertain. V lost 4 bases, J lost 5 bases, and 8 bases lay in between. Germline CDR1 KGHSH, CDR2 LQKENI. This CDR3 is built from 13 residues. CDR3 loop: CASSLRETGELFF. CDR3 bases: TGTGCCAGCTCACTTCGTGAGACCGGGGAGCTGTTTTTT.

The chain couples TRBV5-1 to TRBJ2-2; 8 nucleotides agree with TRBD1. The germline V gene encodes CDR1 SGHRS and CDR2 YFSETQ. The V gene end was trimmed by 4 bases and the J gene end by 0 bases; junction bases not matched to a gene: 2. The CDR3 sequence is 15 residues long. CDR3 coding DNA: TGCGCCAGCAGCGTACAGGGGGCGAACACCGGGGAGCTGTTTTTT. The encoded protein is CASSVQGANTGELFF.

This clone was counted a single time. Within the sample, other DNA sequences also encode this same CDR3. The chain recombines TRBV5-1 with TRBJ2-3, with D maybe TRBD1 (6 bases). V was pared by 1 base and J by 3 bases, with 9 bases between. The CDR3 totals 14 residues. CDR1 SGHRS and CDR2 YFSETQ come from the germline V gene. DNA for the CDR3: TGCGCCAGCAGCTTGTCAGGGGAGACAGATACGCAGTATTTT. Translating gives CASSLSGETDTQYF.

The chain is built from TRBV12-3 or TRBV12-4 and TRBJ1-1; D call uncertain. The germline V and J ends were trimmed by 3 bases and 6 bases, with 8 bases remaining between them. This CDR3 is 12 amino acids long. The DNA for the CDR3 is TGTGCCAGCAGTTTCGGGTCGTCTGAAGCTTTCTTT. It specifies CASSFGSSEAFF.

The chain joins TRBV7-2 to TRBJ1-1; 7 nucleotides line up with TRBD1. The ends lost 0 bases at V and 5 bases at J; junction bases unmatched: 9. The CDR3 covers 16 residues. From germline, CDR1 is SGHTA and CDR2 FQGNSA. In nucleotides, the CDR3 is TGTGCCAGCAGCTTAGCTAACAACAGGGGCGGGACTGAAGCTTTCTTT. This translates into CASSLANNRGGTEAFF.

This clone was detected only a few times. This chain uses TRBV7-3 with TRBJ2-5, with D unresolved. V was trimmed by 1 base and J by 4 bases, leaving 7 bases between them. In germline, CDR1 is SGHTA, CDR2 FQGTGA. The CDR3 sequence is 13 residues long. This CDR3 is CASSLRARETQYF. Here the CDR3 DNA reads TGTGCCAGCAGCTTAAGGGCAAGAGAGACCCAGTACTTC.

The gene calls are TRBV4-3 and TRBJ2-3; TRBD2 agrees at 10 bases. From germline, CDR1 is LGHNA and CDR2 YSLEER. After removal of 0 bases from V and 6 bases from J, the junction contained 6 bases not matched to a gene. This CDR3 contains 16 residues. The DNA for the CDR3 is TGCGCCAGCAGCCAAGAAGGCAGCGGGAGGGGGGATACGCAGTATTTT. Protein: CASSQEGSGRGDTQYF.

A single count supports this clone. The chain joins TRBV2 to TRBJ1-3, with D hard to call. In germline, CDR1 is SNHLY, CDR2 FYNNEI. The CDR3 is made up of 16 amino acids. V was shortened by 1 base and J by 4 bases, with 14 bases between the two germline ends. The CDR3 coding sequence is TGTGCCAGCAGTGAAGAGATGGCCTTGATCGGAAACACCATATATTTT. This codes for CASSEEMALIGNTIYF.

The chain joins TRBV7-2 to TRBJ1-4, with D possibly TRBD1 on 6 matching bases. Germline lookup yields CDR1 SGHTA and CDR2 FQGNSA. CDR3 size: 15 residues. V dropped 8 bases and J dropped 0 bases, with 13 bases sitting between them. The CDR3 coding sequence is TGTGCCAGCTCGTGGGACACCTCAACTAATGAAAAACTGTTTTTT. This codes for CASSWDTSTNEKLFF.

This rearrangement joins TRBV9 to TRBJ1-1, with 10 bases lining up with TRBD1. V shed 6 bases and J 4 bases; nucleotides not matched to a gene: 9. This CDR3 region has 15 residues. Per the germline V gene, CDR1 is SGDLS and CDR2 is YYNGEE. The CDR3, as DNA: TGTGCCAGCACCCGTTGGGGACAGGGGTTCACTGAAGCTTTCTTT. Encoded protein: CASTRWGQGFTEAFF.

The V and J genes are TRBV6-1 and TRBJ2-2; D unresolved. Trimming cost V 1 base and J 7 bases, with 13 bases left between them. Germline V gives CDR1 MNHNS, CDR2 SASEGT. The CDR3 length is 15 residues. CDR3 loop: CASSEVVLLGGELFF. The CDR3 DNA sequence: TGTGCCAGCAGTGAAGTAGTCCTACTTGGCGGGGAGCTGTTTTTT.

The chain has TRBV19 and TRBJ1-5; D ambiguous. With 4 bases removed from V and 5 bases from J, the gap between germline ends came to 9 bases. Germline values: CDR1 LNHDA, CDR2 SQIVND (reference sequence). This CDR3 comprises 13 residues. CDR3 region: CASSTAEDQPQHF. In nucleotides, the CDR3 is TGTGCCAGTAGTACGGCGGAGGATCAGCCCCAGCATTTT.

This clone has more than one count but fewer than ten. This rearrangement joins TRBV10-1 to TRBJ2-5; TRBD2 matches at 7 bases. The CDR3 is 14 residues long. Germline CDR1 reads WNHNN; CDR2 reads SYGVQD (reference sequence). The ends lost 2 bases at V and 7 bases at J; junction bases unmatched: 7. The CDR3: CASSEGLVGGTQYF. CDR3 bases: TGCGCCAGCAGTGAGGGACTAGTCGGAGGGACCCAGTACTTC.

This clone was seen once. The chain carries TRBV24-1 and TRBJ2-5; TRBD1 aligns across 10 bases. Germline values: CDR1 KGHDR, CDR2 SFDVKD. This CDR3 has 13 residues. V shed 12 bases, J shed 7 bases, and the junction held 10 bases outside the gene matches. The DNA of the CDR3 is TGTGCCCCCCCCGACAGGGGGCATGGGACCCAGTACTTC. The encoded protein is CAPPDRGHGTQYF.

This chain uses TRBV19 with TRBJ2-1; D may be TRBD1 (6 bases). Deletions cut 2 bases from V and 5 bases from J, with 10 bases between. The germline CDR1 and CDR2 sequences are LNHDA and SQIVND (reference sequence). The CDR3 is 14 amino acids. The DNA for the CDR3 is TGTGCCAGTAGTATACGCAGGGGAGACAATGAGCAGTTCTTC. This gives the protein CASSIRRGDNEQFF.

DNA of the CDR3: TGTGCCAGCAGCTCGACTAGGGATTCCTACAATGAGCAGTTCTTC. Encoded protein: CASSSTRDSYNEQFF. This chain uses TRBV7-3 with TRBJ2-1, with TRBD2 as a possible D gene (6 bases). CDR1 and CDR2 (germline): SGHTA, FQGTGA. Trimming removed 4 bases from V and 1 base from J, with 11 bases in between. The CDR3 sequence is 15 residues long.

V is TRBV10-3 and J is TRBJ2-3; 9 bases line up with TRBD2. Germline V gives CDR1 ENHRY, CDR2 SYGVKD. With V trimmed by 6 bases and J by 8 bases, 9 bases remained unmatched. The CDR3 contains 14 residues. The CDR3 spells CAIRSSGERGTQYF. The CDR3 coding sequence is TGTGCCATCAGATCTAGCGGGGAGAGAGGTACGCAGTATTTT.

The chain is built from TRBV6-7 and TRBJ1-5; 11 positions agree with TRBD1. TRBV6-7 is filed as an ORF, its function uncertain. J gave up 4 bases and V 7 bases, and 6 bases lay outside the gene matches. The CDR3 spans 15 residues. This CDR3 reads CASKGQGAHNQPQHF. The CDR3 DNA reads as TGTGCCAGCAAAGGACAGGGGGCCCATAATCAGCCCCAGCATTTT.

In DNA, the CDR3 is TGTGCCAGCAGTTACGACAGGGGGCGTTACGAGCAGTACTTC. Translation: CASSYDRGRYEQYF. The chain combines TRBV6-5 with TRBJ2-7; 10 bases map to TRBD1. J was trimmed by 4 bases and V by 2 bases; bases with no gene match: 2. The CDR3 totals 14 residues. CDR1 and CDR2 from the germline V gene are MNHEY and SVGAGI.

The chain combines TRBV2 with TRBJ2-7; D unclear. V lost 6 bases, J lost 3 bases, and 9 bases lay in between. Germline V lookup: CDR1 SNHLY, CDR2 FYNNEI. CDR3 length: 12 residues. CDR3: CASRPYSYEQYF. CDR3 coding DNA: TGTGCCAGCAGGCCTTATAGCTACGAGCAGTACTTC.

The chain links TRBV11-2 to TRBJ2-2; 9 bases are a match to TRBD2. CDR3 length equals 15 residues. V gave up 3 bases and J gave up 6 bases; unmatched junction bases: 5. CDR1 and CDR2 (germline): SGHAT, FQNNGV. CDR3 protein: CASSLFGGGAGELFF. The CDR3 bases are TGTGCCAGCAGCTTGTTCGGCGGGGGGGCCGGGGAGCTGTTTTTT. The whole variable domain, remainder taken from reference TRBV11-2 and TRBJ2-2, is EAGVAQSPRYKIIEKRQSVAFWCNPISGHATLYWYQQILGQGPKLLIQFQNNGVVDDSQLPKDRFSAERLKGVDSTLKIQPAKLEDSAVYLCASSLFGGGAGELFFGEGSRLTVL.

The chain joins TRBV6-2 or TRBV6-3 to TRBJ2-7, with D maybe TRBD1 (6 bases). Trimming pared 5 bases from V and 2 bases from J, leaving 13 bases between. CDR1 is MNHEY and CDR2 is SVGEGT in the germline V gene. This CDR3 spans 14 amino acids. CDR3 in amino acids: CASSLMGTPYEQYF. The CDR3 coding sequence is TGTGCCAGCAGTCTTATGGGGACACCCTACGAGCAGTACTTC.

Here the CDR3 DNA reads TGTGCCAGCAGCTCAATTAGTGGGAGGAGCTACGAGCAGTACTTC. Translating it yields CASSSISGRSYEQYF. This chain joins TRBV7-2 and TRBJ2-7; TRBD2 is a possible D gene (6 bases). V lost 4 bases, J lost 3 bases, and 16 bases lay in between. The CDR3 is 15 residues long. Germline V gene sequence: CDR1 SGHTA, CDR2 FQGNSA. Full variable domain (remainder filled in from reference TRBV7-2 and TRBJ2-7): GAGVSQSPSNKVTEKGKDVELRCDPISGHTALYWYRQSLGQGLEFLIYFQGNSAPDKSGLPSDRFSAERTGGSVSTLTIQRTQQEDSAVYLCASSSISGRSYEQYFGPGTRLTVT.

The chain couples TRBV7-8 to TRBJ2-7, with no clear D. The CDR3 length is 12 residues. The germline V and J ends were trimmed by 0 bases and 2 bases, with 2 bases remaining between them. Per the germline V gene, CDR1 is SGHVS and CDR2 is FQNEAQ. Here the CDR3 DNA reads TGTGCCAGCAGCTTAGCTACCTACGAGCAGTACTTC. Protein product: CASSLATYEQYF.

This clone was picked up one time. The rearrangement uses TRBV28 and TRBJ1-6; D not certain. The CDR3 loop spans 15 amino acids. Germline V gene sequence: CDR1 MDHEN, CDR2 SYDVKM. Trimming removed 6 bases from V and 0 bases from J, with 9 bases in between. The CDR3 DNA reads TGTGCCAGCAGCCCAGCTAGCTCCTATAATTCACCCCTCCACTTT. Translating it yields CASSPASSYNSPLHF.

Here the CDR3 DNA reads TGTGCCAGCAGCCCTAGCGGGGACACCTACAATGAGCAGTTCTTC. Amino acids: CASSPSGDTYNEQFF. The chain uses TRBV7-2 and TRBJ2-1; 9 nucleotides align to TRBD2. The V gene's germline CDR1 is SGHTA and CDR2 FQGNSA. The CDR3 runs 15 residues. Trimming at V came to 5 bases and at J to 2 bases, leaving 4 bases not matched to a gene.

This clone occurred a few times. The rearrangement links TRBV28 to TRBJ1-4; a weak D match, TRBD1 (5 bases). Between the trimmed V and J ends, which lost 7 bases and 8 bases, there was a span of 14 bases. The V gene's germline CDR1 is MDHEN and CDR2 SYDVKM. The CDR3 is made up of 13 amino acids. Here the CDR3 DNA reads TGTGCCAGCAATACCCCAGGGAGGGAAAAACTGTTTTTT. Encoded protein: CASNTPGREKLFF.